The 29 T cell receptor beta chains reported below all come from one sample, sequenced in a study of blood T cell repertoires in COVID-19. Assay used: immunoSEQ multiplex PCR; TCRdb lists only in-frame clones, some missing. Of 150,000 or so clones listed, around 82% are singletons. The specimen was peripheral blood. The receptors come from a woman aged 40 to 55 with COVID-19, enrolled during active disease.

This chain joins TRBV5-1 and TRBJ1-1; D call uncertain. The length of the CDR3 is 14 residues. Germline CDR1 is SGHRS and CDR2 is YFSETQ. Trimming removed 7 bases at V and 0 bases at J, with 13 bases between. The CDR3 DNA is TGCGCCAGCGGCCCCCGAGACTTGAACACTGAAGCTTTCTTT. It translates to CASGPRDLNTEAFF.

V usage is TRBV29-1 and J usage is TRBJ2-4; 7 positions agree with TRBD1. V trimming: 7 bases; J trimming: 6 bases; junction bases outside the gene matches: 3. The CDR3 is made up of 11 amino acids. Per the germline V gene, CDR1 is SQVTM and CDR2 is ANQGSEA. CDR3 sequence: CSADRSNIQYF. For the CDR3, the DNA is TGCAGCGCGGACAGGTCAAACATTCAGTACTTC.

The V gene is TRBV30, the J gene TRBJ1-1, with 7 nucleotides matching TRBD1. The germline gives CDR1 GTSNPN, CDR2 SVGIG (reference sequence). The V and J ends lost 2 bases and 1 base, in that order; junction bases with no gene match: 4. This CDR3 spans 14 amino acids. As DNA, the CDR3 is TGTGCCTGGAGTCATGGGACAGCGAACACTGAAGCTTTCTTT. This codes for CAWSHGTANTEAFF.

This chain uses TRBV19 with TRBJ1-2; TRBD1 matches 7 bases. Germline lookup yields CDR1 LNHDA and CDR2 SQIVND (reference sequence). Germline trimming cut 5 bases from V and 2 bases from J; bases unmatched to any gene: 8. This CDR3 is built from 15 residues. CDR3 protein: CASSRIGQENYGYTF. The CDR3 DNA sequence: TGTGCCAGTAGTCGGATCGGACAGGAGAACTATGGCTACACCTTC.

The V call is TRBV30, the J call TRBJ2-1; 11 positions match TRBD2. With 3 bases clipped from V and 6 bases from J, the junction kept 4 bases outside the gene matches. Germline V gene sequence: CDR1 GTSNPN, CDR2 SVGIG (reference sequence). This CDR3 has 14 amino acids. The CDR3 bases are TGTGCCTGGAGAATAGCGGGAGGGCTCAATGAGCAGTTCTTC. Translation: CAWRIAGGLNEQFF.

J is TRBJ2-7 and V is TRBV5-4, with D possibly matching TRBD2 (6 bases). The CDR3 is 14 amino acids. Germline V lookup: CDR1 SGHNT, CDR2 YYREEE (reference sequence). The ends were cut back, 0 bases at V and 6 bases at J, with 13 bases in the middle. This chain's CDR3 is CASSLALGGCEQYV. CDR3 coding DNA: TGTGCCAGCAGCTTGGCCCTCGGGGGATGCGAGCAGTACGTC.

The chain couples TRBV3-1 (or the pseudogene TRBV3-2) to TRBJ1-2, with D unclear. From germline, CDR1 is LGHDT and CDR2 YNNKEL (reference sequence). Trimming pared 1 base from V and 4 bases from J, leaving 13 bases between. CDR3 length: 15 residues. The CDR3 here is CASSQGANGLYGYTF. CDR3 nucleotide sequence: TGTGCCAGCAGCCAAGGGGCCAATGGACTCTATGGCTACACCTTC.

This clone was detected only once. V usage is TRBV5-4 and J usage is TRBJ1-2; D perhaps matches TRBD1 (5 bases). From germline, CDR1 is SGHNT and CDR2 YYREEE (reference sequence). The CDR3 length is 13 residues. The germline V and J ends were trimmed by 1 base and 4 bases, with 8 bases remaining between them. The CDR3 spells CASSLRGVYGYTF. CDR3 coding DNA: TGTGCCAGCAGCTTGCGGGGGGTCTATGGCTACACCTTC. Variable domain in full (rest from reference TRBV5-4 and TRBJ1-2): ETGVTQSPTHLIKTRGQQVTLRCSSQSGHNTVSWYQQALGQGPQFIFQYYREEENGRGNFPPRFSGLQFPNYSSELNVNALELDDSALYLCASSLRGVYGYTFGSGTRLTVV.

The chain uses TRBV27 and TRBJ1-2, with TRBD1 matching 7 bases. CDR1 and CDR2 (germline): MNHEY, SMNVEV (reference sequence). J lost 0 bases, V lost 7 bases, and 2 bases had no gene match. The CDR3 totals 13 residues. The CDR3 coding sequence is TGTGCCAGCAAGGGGGCGGCTAACTATGGCTACACCTTC. Amino acids: CASKGAANYGYTF.

The V gene is TRBV28, the J gene TRBJ2-7; 9 bases agree with TRBD2. The CDR3 totals 16 residues. From germline, CDR1 is MDHEN and CDR2 SYDVKM. V lost 6 bases, J lost 3 bases, and 12 bases stayed unmatched. CDR3 DNA sequence: TGTGCCAGCAGAACCCCTAGCGGGAAGAGATTCTACGAGCAGTACTTC. It is translated as CASRTPSGKRFYEQYF.

This rearrangement joins TRBV3-1 (or the pseudogene TRBV3-2) to TRBJ1-2; 8 bases match TRBD1. V shed 5 bases, J shed 5 bases, and the junction held 7 bases outside the gene matches. The germline V gene has CDR1 LGHDT and CDR2 YNNKEL (reference sequence). The CDR3 consists of 14 residues. The CDR3 protein is CASSSTRGRYGYTF. The CDR3 nucleotides read TGTGCCAGCAGCAGTACCAGGGGGCGTTATGGCTACACCTTC.

The count of this clone is one. This chain joins TRBV18 and TRBJ1-2; D is unclear. CDR1 is KGHSH and CDR2 is LQKENI in the germline V gene. This CDR3 region has 13 residues. The ends were cut back, 3 bases at V and 2 bases at J, with 7 bases in the middle. CDR3: CASSPGGNYGYTF. CDR3 DNA: TGTGCCAGCTCACCCGGCGGGAACTATGGCTACACCTTC. The whole variable domain, filled in from reference TRBV18 and TRBJ1-2, reads NAGVMQNPRHLVRRRGQEARLRCSPMKGHSHVYWYRQLPEEGLKFMVYLQKENIIDESGMPKERFSAEFPKEGPSILRIQQVVRGDSAAYFCASSPGGNYGYTFGSGTRLTVV.

V usage is TRBV2 and J usage is TRBJ2-1, with D tentatively TRBD1 (6 bases). The CDR3 is 14 residues long. From germline, CDR1 is SNHLY and CDR2 FYNNEI. Trimming removed 10 bases from V and 10 bases from J, with 23 bases in between. The CDR3 is CATFSGTRVAEQFF. The CDR3 nucleotides read TGTGCCACCTTCTCCGGGACAAGGGTTGCGGAGCAGTTCTTC.

V gene TRBV24-1 combines with J gene TRBJ2-3; TRBD2 matches at 7 bases. This CDR3 region has 13 residues. V was pared by 6 bases and J by 6 bases, with 5 bases of the junction left unmatched. Germline CDR1 KGHDR, CDR2 SFDVKD. The CDR3 coding sequence is TGTGCCACCAGTTGGCGGGAGAAGGATACGCAGTATTTT. Its protein product is CATSWREKDTQYF.

J is TRBJ2-1 and V is TRBV15; a possible D gene is TRBD1 (5 bases). V lost 2 bases to trimming and J lost 5 bases, with 13 bases between them. The CDR3 runs to 15 residues. Per germline, CDR1 LNHNV and CDR2 YYDKDF (reference sequence). The CDR3 DNA reads TGTGCCACCAGCAGAATGGCGGCCAGGGACAATGAGCAGTTCTTC. Residues: CATSRMAARDNEQFF.

The chain recombines TRBV27 with TRBJ2-3; a possible D gene is TRBD2 (6 bases). Trimming took 7 bases from V and 2 from J, leaving 13 bases between them. CDR1 and CDR2 from the germline V gene are MNHEY and SMNVEV (reference sequence). This CDR3 region has 14 residues. The CDR3 reads CASTLRDSTDTQYF. CDR3 coding DNA: TGTGCCAGCACTCTCCGGGACTCCACAGATACGCAGTATTTT.

V and J are TRBV2 and TRBJ2-3; TRBD1 matches 8 bases. This CDR3 is 17 amino acids long. With V trimmed by 5 bases and J by 0 bases, 10 bases remained unmatched. Germline V CDR1 and CDR2: SNHLY, FYNNEI. Here the CDR3 DNA reads TGTGCCAGCAGTATTTACCGCAGGGGGCTCAGCACAGATACGCAGTATTTT. Its translation is CASSIYRRGLSTDTQYF.

The chain carries TRBV7-8 and TRBJ2-4; 11 bases are a match to TRBD1. This CDR3 spans 17 amino acids. Germline-derived CDR1 and CDR2 are SGHVS and FQNEAQ. The trim removed 5 bases at V and 7 bases at J, leaving 13 bases unmatched. CDR3 bases: TGTGCCAGCAGCCGCTCCAGGACAGGGGGCTGGTCGAACATTCAGTACTTC. Translating gives CASSRSRTGGWSNIQYF.

The chain couples TRBV10-1 to TRBJ2-7, with 8 bases identical to TRBD1. The CDR3 loop spans 13 amino acids. In germline, CDR1 is WNHNN, CDR2 SYGVQD (reference sequence). V shed 5 bases and J 3 bases; nucleotides not matched to a gene: 3. In DNA, the CDR3 is TGCGCCAGCAGTCTTGGACAGGGCTACGAGCAGTACTTC. Amino acid sequence: CASSLGQGYEQYF.

The rearrangement joins TRBV7-3 to TRBJ2-7, with a weak D call TRBD2 (5 bases). In germline, CDR1 is SGHTA, CDR2 FQGTGA. V shed 2 bases and J shed 6 bases, with 14 bases lying between them. The CDR3 runs to 14 residues. CDR3 nucleotides: TGTGCCAGCAGCTTAGGTGGGAGAGGGAGCGAGCAGTACTTC. Its translation: CASSLGGRGSEQYF.

This chain links TRBV2 with TRBJ2-7, with TRBD1 matching 8 bases. Germline CDR1 reads SNHLY; CDR2 reads FYNNEI. V trimming: 4 bases; J trimming: 5 bases; junction bases outside the gene matches: 10. This CDR3 comprises 15 residues. The chain's CDR3 is CASSVSGQGSNEQYV. For the CDR3, the DNA is TGTGCCAGCAGTGTTTCCGGACAGGGTTCCAACGAGCAGTACGTC.

The genes are TRBV9 and TRBJ2-1; maybe TRBD2 (5 bases). Germline V gives CDR1 SGDLS, CDR2 YYNGEE. The CDR3 is 16 amino acids. V was trimmed by 0 bases and J by 2 bases, leaving 12 bases between them. In DNA, the CDR3 is TGTGCCAGCAGCGTAGGTCGAAGCGGAGCCTACAATGAGCAGTTCTTC. It specifies CASSVGRSGAYNEQFF. The entire variable domain, with the rest obtained from reference TRBV9 and TRBJ2-1, is as follows: DSGVTQTPKHLITATGQRVTLRCSPRSGDLSVYWYQQSLDQGLQFLIQYYNGEERAKGNILERFSAQQFPDLHSELNLSSLELGDSALYFCASSVGRSGAYNEQFFGPGTRLTVL.

This clone was seen a handful of times. This sequence joins TRBV6-5 and TRBJ1-1; no definite D call. The CDR3 is made up of 12 amino acids. V gave up 10 bases and J gave up 2 bases, with 11 bases separating them. CDR1 and CDR2 from the germline V gene are MNHEY and SVGAGI. The CDR3 DNA reads as TGTGCCACTCAGGTCATCAACACTGAAGCTTTCTTT. It yields the protein CATQVINTEAFF.

The chain combines TRBV19 with TRBJ1-5; 7 bases map to TRBD1. This CDR3 has 12 residues. Germline V CDR1 and CDR2: LNHDA, SQIVND (reference sequence). Losses at the gene ends were 3 bases for V and 13 bases for J; bases not matched to a gene: 6. The CDR3, as DNA: TGTGCCAGTAGTATCGACGGGGACAGTCAGCATTTT. Translation: CASSIDGDSQHF.

The chain combines TRBV11-2 with TRBJ2-3, with 7 bases lining up with TRBD2. V was clipped by 1 base and J by 1 base; unmatched bases: 5. The CDR3 contains 16 residues. Looked up from germline, CDR1 is SGHAT and CDR2 is FQNNGV. The CDR3 bases are TGTGCCAGCAGCTTAGTATGGCGGGAGCGCACAGATACGCAGTATTTT. Encoded protein: CASSLVWRERTDTQYF. Looking up the rest from reference TRBV11-2 and TRBJ2-3 gives the full variable domain: EAGVAQSPRYKIIEKRQSVAFWCNPISGHATLYWYQQILGQGPKLLIQFQNNGVVDDSQLPKDRFSAERLKGVDSTLKIQPAKLEDSAVYLCASSLVWRERTDTQYFGPGTRLTVL.

The chain employs TRBV2 and TRBJ1-5, with 7 bases that match TRBD1. This CDR3 has 12 amino acids. V shed 6 bases and J 8 bases; nucleotides not matched to a gene: 4. In germline, CDR1 is SNHLY, CDR2 FYNNEI. This CDR3 reads CASRDDREPQHF. Here the CDR3 DNA reads TGTGCCAGCAGGGATGACAGGGAGCCCCAGCATTTT.

CDR3 sequence reads: CASSLESRVRIYEQYF. The CDR3, as DNA: TGTGCCAGCAGCTTAGAATCCAGGGTAAGAATCTACGAGCAGTACTTC. The chain links TRBV7-2 to TRBJ2-7, with D possibly being TRBD1 (5 bases). The CDR3 length is 16 residues. The ends were cut back, 1 base at V and 3 bases at J, with 16 bases in the middle. From germline, CDR1 is SGHTA and CDR2 FQGNSA.

This chain joins TRBV6-5 and TRBJ1-1, with a tentative D call TRBD1 (5 bases). The V end was cut by 1 base, the J end by 4 bases, with 13 bases between. This CDR3 is 15 amino acids long. Germline CDR1 and CDR2: MNHEY and SVGAGI. Here the CDR3 DNA reads TGTGCCAGCAGTTACTGGCGGACGGGGGTCACTGAAGCTTTCTTT. It translates to CASSYWRTGVTEAFF.

V and J are TRBV5-4 and TRBJ1-1, with D maybe TRBD1 (6 bases). This CDR3 comprises 15 residues. The germline gives CDR1 SGHNT, CDR2 YYREEE (reference sequence). Trimming took 0 bases from V and 0 from J, leaving 9 bases between them. In DNA form, the CDR3 reads TGTGCCAGCAGCTTGGTGCAGGGGATGAACACTGAAGCTTTCTTT. Its protein product is CASSLVQGMNTEAFF.